These 6 T cell receptor beta chains came from one sample sequenced in a study of blood T cell repertoires in COVID-19. The method was immunoSEQ multiplex PCR; TCRdb's version includes in-frame clones alone and lacks a portion of them. Among 20,000 or so clones, roughly 89% were seen once, and the ten largest hold roughly an eighth. Sample: peripheral blood. The source is a woman of 80 years or more with active or convalescent COVID-19.

This chain links TRBV9 with TRBJ2-3, with a weak D call TRBD2 (7 bases). The CDR3 spans 16 residues. Germline V gene sequence: CDR1 SGDLS, CDR2 YYNGEE. Trimming removed 0 bases at V and 5 bases at J, with 16 bases between. The CDR3 spells CASSVVWGGQQDTQYF. CDR3 sequence (DNA): TGTGCCAGCAGCGTAGTGTGGGGGGGCCAGCAAGATACGCAGTATTTT. Variable domain in full (rest from reference TRBV9 and TRBJ2-3): DSGVTQTPKHLITATGQRVTLRCSPRSGDLSVYWYQQSLDQGLQFLIQYYNGEERAKGNILERFSAQQFPDLHSELNLSSLELGDSALYFCASSVVWGGQQDTQYFGPGTRLTVL.

The V and J genes are TRBV19 and TRBJ1-2; TRBD1 agrees at 8 bases. Germline V gene lookup returns CDR1 LNHDA and CDR2 SQIVND (reference sequence). The CDR3 consists of 16 residues. The junction had 12 bases not matched to a gene; V was cut back by 4 bases and J by 5 bases. The CDR3 is CASSRGGQGFNYGYTF. The CDR3 DNA follows: TGTGCCAGTAGTAGGGGCGGACAGGGCTTTAATTATGGCTACACCTTC.

The J gene is TRBJ1-4, the V gene TRBV5-8, with no clear D. Per the germline V gene, CDR1 is SGHTS and CDR2 is YDEGEE. This CDR3 region has 15 residues. V was shortened by 0 bases and J by 5 bases, with 11 bases between the two germline ends. In DNA, the CDR3 is TGTGCCAGCAGCTTGGCCGGGGTCGGGAATGAAAAACTGTTTTTT. It encodes CASSLAGVGNEKLFF.

The chain carries TRBV3-1 (or the pseudogene TRBV3-2) and TRBJ2-7, with 15 bases lining up with TRBD2. Germline CDR1 reads LGHDT; CDR2 reads YNNKEL (reference sequence). The CDR3 extends over 15 amino acids. The ends lost 4 bases at V and 3 bases at J; junction bases unmatched: 1. The CDR3: CASSRTSGGGYEQYF. CDR3 bases: TGTGCCAGCAGCCGGACTAGCGGGGGGGGCTACGAGCAGTACTTC.

The chain recombines TRBV12-5 with TRBJ1-3, with a possible D match to TRBD1 (5 bases). V lost 1 base and J lost 7, with 14 bases in between. CDR3 size: 15 residues. The germline gives CDR1 LGHNT, CDR2 FRNRAP. CDR3 nucleotides: TGTGCTAGTGGTTTGGAGGACATCGGGGGGAACACCATATATTTT. This gives the protein CASGLEDIGGNTIYF.

This sequence joins TRBV7-9 and TRBJ2-7; a weak D match, TRBD1 (6 bases). The CDR3 runs to 12 residues. Germline CDR1 reads SEHNR; CDR2 reads FQNEAQ (reference sequence). V shed 4 bases and J shed 12 bases, with 16 bases lying between them. This chain's CDR3 is CASSSRQAGWYF. The CDR3 DNA sequence: TGTGCCAGCAGCTCACGACAGGCAGGATGGTACTTC.